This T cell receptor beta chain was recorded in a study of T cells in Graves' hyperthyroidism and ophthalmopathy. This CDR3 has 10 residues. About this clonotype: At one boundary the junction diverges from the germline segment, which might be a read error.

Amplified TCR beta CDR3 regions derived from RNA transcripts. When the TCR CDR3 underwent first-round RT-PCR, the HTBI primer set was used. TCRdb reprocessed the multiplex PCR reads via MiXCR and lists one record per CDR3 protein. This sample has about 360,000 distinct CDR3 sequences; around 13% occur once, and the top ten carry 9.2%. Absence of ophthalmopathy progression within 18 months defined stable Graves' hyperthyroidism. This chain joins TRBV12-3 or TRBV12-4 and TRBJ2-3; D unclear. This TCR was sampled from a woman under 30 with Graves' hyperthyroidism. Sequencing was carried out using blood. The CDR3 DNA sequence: TGTGCCAGCAATGCAGATAGGCAGTATTTT. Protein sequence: CASNADRQYF.